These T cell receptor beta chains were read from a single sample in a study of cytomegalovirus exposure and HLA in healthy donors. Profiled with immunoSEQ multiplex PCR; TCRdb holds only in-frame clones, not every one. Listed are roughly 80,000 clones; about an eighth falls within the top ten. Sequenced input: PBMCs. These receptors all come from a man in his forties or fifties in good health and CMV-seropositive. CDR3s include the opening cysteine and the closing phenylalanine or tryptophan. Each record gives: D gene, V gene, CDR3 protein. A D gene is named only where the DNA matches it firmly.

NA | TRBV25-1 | CASSRGAAGANVLTF
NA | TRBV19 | CASSPGDTQYF
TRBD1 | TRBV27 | CASSYTGGGYEQYF
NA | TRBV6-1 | CASSEWTGRAGELFF
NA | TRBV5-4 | CASSLAGGNTGELFF
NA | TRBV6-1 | CASSEPGGYTF
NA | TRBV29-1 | CSVEDQGRYSSYTF
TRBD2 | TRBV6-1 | CASSALAGEDETQYF
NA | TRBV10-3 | CAISGDRPHRSYEQYF
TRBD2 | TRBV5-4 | CASSGDRQGGETQYF
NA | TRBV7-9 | CASSPPAGANVLTF
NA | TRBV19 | CASSIDLQSQPQHF
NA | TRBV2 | CASSPGEGYYGYTF
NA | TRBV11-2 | CASSPERDTEAFF
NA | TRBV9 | CASYSGLGYTF
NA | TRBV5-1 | CASSLGGPDQPQHF
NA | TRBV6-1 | CASSETGTILGNQPQHF
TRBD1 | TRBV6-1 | CASRWTGGNEQFF
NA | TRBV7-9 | CASSWTDYTEAFF
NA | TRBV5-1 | CASNSDGTNTEAFF